The rows below give T cell receptor beta chains drawn from one sample of a study of blood T cell repertoires in COVID-19. Assay: immunoSEQ multiplex PCR; the TCRdb copy retains only in-frame clones and omits some. Among around 230,000 clones listed, roughly 87% were seen once. Sequenced: PBMCs or T cells enriched from blood (not recorded which). These receptors were collected from a man aged 18 to 29 with acute COVID-19. CDR3s include the opening cysteine and the closing phenylalanine or tryptophan. The D gene is left open where the match is weak. The size entry is marked missing in some rows and otherwise reads once, few, many or a size class.

abundance	j_gene	d_gene	v_gene	CDR3nt	CDR3aa
few	TRBJ2-7	.	TRBV3-1/TRBV3-2	TGTGCCAGCAGCCAAGAGACAGAGCAGTACTTC	CASSQETEQYF
.	TRBJ2-3	TRBD2	TRBV7-3	TGTGCCAGCAGCCCCGGACTAGCGGGAGGGCGCACAGATACGCAGTATTTT	CASSPGLAGGRTDTQYF
.	TRBJ2-1	TRBD2	TRBV7-9	TGTGCCAGCAGAGGAGCGGGAGGCTACAATGAGCAGTTCTTC	CASRGAGGYNEQFF
.	TRBJ1-5	TRBD1	TRBV28	TGTGCCAGCAGTTCAAGGGGGCAGGGGGCGCATCAGCCCCAGCATTTT	CASSSRGQGAHQPQHF
.	TRBJ2-3	.	TRBV4-1	TGCGCCAGCCGATCTAACCCACTCTCTGATACGCAGTATTTT	CASRSNPLSDTQYF
.	TRBJ1-1	.	TRBV7-9	TGTGCCAGCAGCTCCCCTAGTCGGATTGACACTGAAGCTTTCTTT	CASSSPSRIDTEAFF
.	TRBJ1-3	.	TRBV30	TGTGCCTGGAGCCGGTACAGGGCTGCTGGAAACACCATATATTTT	CAWSRYRAAGNTIYF
once	TRBJ1-5	.	TRBV5-5	TGTGCCAGCAGCTTCCGGGATGGGCAGCCCCAGCATTTT	CASSFRDGQPQHF
many	TRBJ1-2	.	TRBV9	TGTGCCAGCAGCCTACAGGGTGGAGGCTATGGCTACACCTTC	CASSLQGGGYGYTF
few	TRBJ1-2	.	TRBV18	TGTGCCAGCTCCCAAGGGGGAGCTCCCACCTTC	CASSQGGAPTF
.	TRBJ2-6	.	TRBV18	TGTGCCAGCTCACCATCAGGTACTCGGACTGGGGCCAACGTCCTGACTTTC	CASSPSGTRTGANVLTF
.	TRBJ2-5	TRBD1	TRBV29-1	TGCAGCGTTGAAGGACAGGGGTGGCGACAAGAGACCCAGTACTTC	CSVEGQGWRQETQYF
.	TRBJ2-1	TRBD2	TRBV5-1	TGCGCCAGCAGCTCCTACCCCCTAGCGGGATCAAACAATGAGCAGTTCTTC	CASSSYPLAGSNNEQFF
.	TRBJ2-5	.	TRBV5-1	TGCGCCAGCAGCTTAAGCGGGTCTCAAGAGACCCAGTACTTC	CASSLSGSQETQYF
.	TRBJ1-6	.	TRBV27	TGTGCCAGCAAAAGTACAGACCGGGGAATGGGTTCACCCCTCCACTTT	CASKSTDRGMGSPLHF
.	TRBJ2-7	TRBD1	TRBV3-1/TRBV3-2	TGTGCCAGCAGCAGGGGGCGGGTCGGCGAGCAGTACTTC	CASSRGRVGEQYF
.	TRBJ1-5	TRBD1	TRBV6-2/TRBV6-3	TGTGCCAGCAGTTACTCGGACAGGGCCTATAGCAATCAGCCCCAGCATTTT	CASSYSDRAYSNQPQHF
.	TRBJ1-1	TRBD1	TRBV6-5	TGTGCCAGCAGTTCAAAGGGACAGAAGAACACTGAAGCTTTCTTT	CASSSKGQKNTEAFF
few	TRBJ2-1	TRBD2	TRBV11-2	TGTGCCAGCAGCTTAGGGACTAGCGGGGCCAATGAGCAGTTCTTC	CASSLGTSGANEQFF
.	TRBJ2-1	TRBD2	TRBV10-3	TGTGCCATCAGCCTAGCGGGGGGCTCCTACAATGAGCAGTTCTTC	CAISLAGGSYNEQFF
once	TRBJ2-3	.	TRBV4-1	TGCGCCAGCAGCCAACCCGCAGATACGCAGTATTTT	CASSQPADTQYF
few	TRBJ2-1	.	TRBV6-2/TRBV6-3	TGTGCCAGCAGTTACTTAAACAATGAGCAGTTCTTC	CASSYLNNEQFF
.	TRBJ2-1	TRBD2	TRBV5-6	TGTGCCAGCAGCTCACTAGCGGGAGTTTATAATGAGCAGTTCTTC	CASSSLAGVYNEQFF
.	TRBJ2-3	TRBD2	TRBV9	TGTGCCAGCAGCGTAACGCGGGAGGCCGCAGATACGCAGTATTTT	CASSVTREAADTQYF
.	TRBJ2-1	TRBD2	TRBV7-2	TGTGCCAGCAGCTTGTCGCCGCGGGATAGCGGGAGCTCCTACAATGAGCAGTTCTTC	CASSLSPRDSGSSYNEQFF
.	TRBJ2-3	TRBD2	TRBV10-1	TGCGCCAGCAGTGAAGGAAGAGGGAGGGCAGATACGCAGTATTTT	CASSEGRGRADTQYF
.	TRBJ2-2	TRBD2	TRBV19	TGTGCCAGTAGTACTCGTGGACTAGCCCCCAGAACCGGGGAGCTGTTTTTT	CASSTRGLAPRTGELFF
once	TRBJ1-2	.	TRBV28	TGTGCCAGCATTAGGGGTTCATCATCCTATGGCTACACCTTC	CASIRGSSSYGYTF
.	TRBJ1-2	TRBD1	TRBV19	TGTGCCAGTAGTCCGGACAGGCTGCGGGGCTACACCTTC	CASSPDRLRGYTF
.	TRBJ1-1	.	TRBV29-1	TGCAGCGTTGAAGTGGGGACAACGAACACTGAAGCTTTCTTT	CSVEVGTTNTEAFF
.	TRBJ2-2	.	TRBV5-4	TGTGCCAGCTCAAACGGCGGGGAGCTGTTTTTT	CASSNGGELFF
.	TRBJ2-3	TRBD1	TRBV4-1	TGCGCCAGCAGCCGCCAAGATCTTACAGGGGTCACAGATACGCAGTATTTT	CASSRQDLTGVTDTQYF
.	TRBJ1-3	.	TRBV14	TGTGCCAGCAGCCAAGTGGGGGGGCCTGGAAACACCATATATTTT	CASSQVGGPGNTIYF
few	TRBJ2-6	.	TRBV2	TGTGCCAGCAGACCCAGGGCATCTGGGGCCAACGTCCTGACTTTC	CASRPRASGANVLTF
.	TRBJ2-1	TRBD1	TRBV30	TGTGCCCTAGGGACAGGGTACGACAATGAGCAGTTCTTC	CALGTGYDNEQFF
.	TRBJ2-3	TRBD2	TRBV14	TGTGCCAGCAGCCAAGGAAGTAGCGGGAGCACAGATACGCAGTATTTT	CASSQGSSGSTDTQYF
few	TRBJ1-6	.	TRBV6-4	TGTGCCAGCAGTGACTCGGCCAGGCCAGGATGGACACCCCTCCACTTT	CASSDSARPGWTPLHF
.	TRBJ2-7	.	TRBV11-2	TGTGCCAGCAGCTTAGCTGTGACAGAGAAGGACGAGCAGTACTTC	CASSLAVTEKDEQYF
.	TRBJ2-3	TRBD2	TRBV10-2	TGCGCCAGCAGTGAAGGGACTAGCGCTGTAGATACGCAGTATTTT	CASSEGTSAVDTQYF
once	TRBJ1-1	TRBD1	TRBV7-2	TGTGCCAGCAGCTCCCTCGGGACAGGTGTGAACACTGAAGCTTTCTTT	CASSSLGTGVNTEAFF
.	TRBJ1-5	.	TRBV21-1	TGTGCCAGCAAAAGACAGCCGCCCAATCAGCCCCAGCATTTT	CASKRQPPNQPQHF
.	TRBJ2-7	.	TRBV4-3	TGCGCCAGCAGCCAAGACAGGGGCTACGAGCAGTACTTC	CASSQDRGYEQYF
.	TRBJ1-1	TRBD1	TRBV28	TGTGCCAGCAGTTTAAGACAGGGGGGCACTGAAGCTTTCTTT	CASSLRQGGTEAFF
.	TRBJ2-7	.	TRBV19	TGTGCCAGTAGTATGTTCGACTCACCCCTTGGTGAGCAGTACTTC	CASSMFDSPLGEQYF
.	TRBJ1-6	TRBD1	TRBV19	TGTGCCAGTTCTCCGGGACAGACTAATTCACCCCTCCACTTT	CASSPGQTNSPLHF
once	TRBJ1-5	.	TRBV19	TGTGCCAGTAGTATCGGACAGCCGTCGGGTCAGCCCCAGCATTTT	CASSIGQPSGQPQHF
.	TRBJ2-3	.	TRBV28	TGTGCCAGCAGTGTTACAGGGGAGGCAGATACGCAGTATTTT	CASSVTGEADTQYF
.	TRBJ2-7	TRBD2	TRBV4-1	TGCGCCAGCAGCCAAGCTCTAGCGGCCTCCTACGAGCAGTACTTC	CASSQALAASYEQYF